Following are 5 T cell receptor beta chains from one sample sequenced in a study of T cell responses to AZD1222 COVID-19 vaccine. This table comes from immunoSEQ multiplex PCR, and its TCRdb copy is limited to in-frame clones, with some not included. The sample has around 50,000 clones; roughly 80% are singletons. This specimen was peripheral blood, taken on day 0 of AZD1222 vaccination. Receptors originate from an adult in good health.

The chain carries TRBV3-1 (or the pseudogene TRBV3-2) and TRBJ2-7; no definite D call. Germline-derived CDR1 and CDR2 are LGHDT and YNNKEL (reference sequence). Trimming took off 5 bases at V and 12 bases at J, with 14 bases between the two ends. There are 11 residues in the CDR3. The CDR3 loop is CASSATRVRYF. CDR3 DNA sequence: TGTGCCAGCAGCGCTACTCGAGTGCGGTACTTC.

J is TRBJ1-6 and V is TRBV4-3; D unclear. The CDR3 spans 15 residues. Deletions cut 1 base from V and 10 bases from J, with 14 bases between. Germline CDR1 is LGHNA and CDR2 is YSLEER. CDR3 region: CASSQVVGGISPLHF. In nucleotides, the CDR3 is TGCGCCAGCAGCCAAGTCGTTGGCGGAATCTCACCCCTCCACTTT.

The V call is TRBV13, the J call TRBJ2-1; 7 nucleotides align to TRBD1. Germline CDR1 reads PRHDT; CDR2 reads FYEKMQ (reference sequence). The CDR3 covers 12 residues. Trimming at V came to 5 bases and at J to 9 bases, leaving 4 bases not matched to a gene. CDR3 bases: TGTGCCAGCAGCCGACAGGGCACTGAGCAGTTCTTC. Its translation: CASSRQGTEQFF.

The chain recombines TRBV19 with TRBJ1-1, with D possibly being TRBD1 (6 bases). CDR3 length: 13 amino acids. The V end lost 4 bases, the J end lost 5 bases, and 11 bases lay between the germline ends. CDR1 and CDR2 (germline): LNHDA, SQIVND (reference sequence). CDR3 protein: CASSTSRGTEAFF. DNA of the CDR3: TGTGCCAGTAGTACTTCAAGGGGGACTGAAGCTTTCTTT. Looking up the rest from reference TRBV19 and TRBJ1-1 gives the full variable domain: DGGITQSPKYLFRKEGQNVTLSCEQNLNHDAMYWYRQDPGQGLRLIYYSQIVNDFQKGDIAEGYSVSREKKESFPLTVTSAQKNPTAFYLCASSTSRGTEAFFGQGTRLTVV.

This chain links TRBV25-1 with TRBJ1-2; D might be TRBD1 (5 bases). The V and J ends lost 8 bases and 5 bases respectively, with 12 bases between them. This CDR3 is built from 12 residues. Per the germline V gene, CDR1 is MGHDK and CDR2 is SYGVNS. DNA for the CDR3: TGTGCCAGCCAAGGGACGGGTTATGGCTACACCTTC. It encodes CASQGTGYGYTF.